These 20 T cell receptor beta chains originate from one sample sequenced in a study of human T cells and chemical hapten exposure. TCRdb reprocessed the RACE reads with MiXCR, giving one entry per CDR3 protein. The sample records more than 70,000 distinct CDR3 sequences, around 10% being singletons. Documented time point: patch test 2, 6 weeks after DPC sensitization. Noted treatment: therapeutic diphenylcyclopropenone sensitization with weekly scalp DPC. The sequencing here drew on whole blood, taken in connection with sensitization to the hapten diphenylcyclopropenone (DPC). These receptors originate from a man younger than 30 with alopecia areata. Some clones in this sample may be carry-over from other donors' samples.

This clonotype was observed a few times. The V and J genes are TRBV5-1 and TRBJ2-3; D is ambiguous. Germline CDR1 SGHRS, CDR2 YFSETQ. This CDR3 contains 15 residues. V dropped 0 bases and J dropped 3 bases, with 11 bases sitting between them. The CDR3: CASSLGGYGTDTQYF. In DNA form, the CDR3 reads TGCGCCAGCAGCTTGGGAGGTTACGGAACAGATACGCAGTATTTT.

This clonotype turned up a few times. CDR3 coding DNA: TGTGCCAGCAGCTTAGGACAGGGGCCGACCGGGGAGCTGTTTTTT. Its translation is CASSLGQGPTGELFF. The V gene is TRBV7-9, the J gene TRBJ2-2, with 8 nucleotides matching TRBD1. The germline gives CDR1 SEHNR, CDR2 FQNEAQ (reference sequence). CDR3 length: 15 residues. V lost 1 base and J lost 5; bases outside the gene matches: 3.

This clonotype occurred many times. The CDR3 nucleotides are TGTGCCAGCAGCCTTACTAGCGGGGGCCGCAATGAGCAGTTCTTC. Amino acids: CASSLTSGGRNEQFF. This chain joins TRBV6-2 or TRBV6-3 and TRBJ2-1, with 11 bases lining up with TRBD2. The germline V gene has CDR1 MNHEY and CDR2 SVGEGT. Losses at the gene ends were 6 bases for V and 6 bases for J; bases not matched to a gene: 7. This CDR3 spans 15 amino acids.

The rearrangement uses TRBV29-1 and TRBJ2-5; no firm D call. Trimming removed 4 bases at V and 3 bases at J, with 3 bases between. The germline V gene has CDR1 SQVTM and CDR2 ANQGSEA. The CDR3 runs to 10 residues. CDR3 region: CSVGEETQYF. As DNA, the CDR3 is TGCAGCGTTGGAGAAGAGACCCAGTACTTC.

This clonotype has a count of ten or more. The gene calls are TRBV11-2 and TRBJ1-2; D is perhaps TRBD1 (5 bases). This CDR3 comprises 13 residues. V lost 4 bases to trimming and J lost 8 bases, with 14 bases between them. Germline CDR1 is SGHAT and CDR2 is FQNNGV. The CDR3 here is CASSSSPGLGYTF. The CDR3 DNA is TGTGCCAGCAGCTCCTCCCCAGGGTTAGGCTACACCTTC. Full variable domain (missing parts from reference TRBV11-2 and TRBJ1-2): EAGVAQSPRYKIIEKRQSVAFWCNPISGHATLYWYQQILGQGPKLLIQFQNNGVVDDSQLPKDRFSAERLKGVDSTLKIQPAKLEDSAVYLCASSSSPGLGYTFGSGTRLTVV.

This clonotype was seen more than once but under ten times. The chain employs TRBV20-1 and TRBJ1-1; 8 bases agree with TRBD1. V lost 1 base and J lost 6; bases outside the gene matches: 10. The CDR3 contains 15 residues. Per the germline V gene, CDR1 is DFQATT and CDR2 is SNEGSKA (reference sequence). The CDR3 spells CSARVPGQVTSEAFF. DNA of the CDR3: TGCAGTGCTAGAGTGCCGGGACAGGTAACGTCTGAAGCTTTCTTT.

This chain joins TRBV19 and TRBJ2-5; D perhaps matches TRBD2 (5 bases). V lost 3 bases and J 9 bases, leaving 14 bases between the germline ends. Germline CDR1 LNHDA, CDR2 SQIVND (reference sequence). The CDR3 runs 13 residues. The CDR3 DNA sequence: TGTGCCAGTAGTATCTCGGGGAAGTTGGCCCAGTACTTC. Protein sequence: CASSISGKLAQYF.

The rearrangement links TRBV3-1 to TRBJ1-2, with 8 bases lining up with TRBD1. Germline assignment: CDR1 LGHDT and CDR2 YNNKEL (reference sequence). This CDR3 comprises 14 residues. The junction had 6 bases not matched to a gene; V was cut back by 5 bases and J by 4 bases. This chain's CDR3 is CASSDGQGGYGYTF. DNA of the CDR3: TGTGCCAGCAGCGATGGACAGGGTGGCTATGGCTACACCTTC.

V gene TRBV4-3 combines with J gene TRBJ1-3; D uncertain. The CDR3 contains 17 residues. Germline V CDR1 and CDR2: LGHNA, YSLEER. The V and J ends lost 2 bases and 0 bases respectively, with 14 bases between them. The CDR3 DNA follows: TGCGCCAGCAGCCAAACCTGGACTGATCCCTCTGGAAACACCATATATTTT. Protein sequence: CASSQTWTDPSGNTIYF.

This clonotype has a handful of counts. The V call is TRBV20-1, the J call TRBJ2-5, with 9 bases that match TRBD2. Germline V gene lookup returns CDR1 DFQATT and CDR2 SNEGSKA (reference sequence). CDR3 size: 14 residues. The V gene end was trimmed by 5 bases and the J gene end by 2 bases; junction bases not matched to a gene: 6. The CDR3 DNA sequence: TGCAGTGCTCCTAGACTAGCGGATCAAGAGACCCAGTACTTC. Encoded protein: CSAPRLADQETQYF.

There are many counts of this clonotype. The J gene is TRBJ2-7, the V gene TRBV9; D perhaps matches TRBD1 (5 bases). Per the germline V gene, CDR1 is SGDLS and CDR2 is YYNGEE. This CDR3 comprises 12 residues. Trimming pared 6 bases from V and 4 bases from J, leaving 11 bases between. CDR3 loop: CASNKTVYEQYV. CDR3 sequence (DNA): TGTGCCAGCAATAAGACAGTTTACGAGCAGTACGTC.

The V and J genes are TRBV11-3 and TRBJ2-7; possible D gene TRBD2, 5 bases. V shed 1 base and J shed 0 bases, with 7 bases lying between them. Germline lookup yields CDR1 SGHNT and CDR2 YENEEA. There are 14 residues in the CDR3. The CDR3 protein is CASSLAGSSYEQYF. The CDR3 coding sequence is TGTGCCAGCAGCTTAGCGGGGAGCTCCTACGAGCAGTACTTC.

This clonotype was recorded many times. The chain uses TRBV11-2 and TRBJ2-7; possibly TRBD1 for D (5 bases). Germline V gene sequence: CDR1 SGHAT, CDR2 FQNNGV. Trimming took 2 bases from V and 3 from J, leaving 11 bases between them. The CDR3 has 14 residues. This CDR3 is CASSLMQGGYEQYF. The DNA for the CDR3 is TGTGCCAGCAGCTTAATGCAGGGTGGCTACGAGCAGTACTTC.

This clonotype was seen a few times. The gene calls are TRBV6-2 or TRBV6-3 and TRBJ1-1; weak D call: TRBD1 (5 bases). The V end lost 2 bases, the J end lost 6 bases, and 16 bases lay between the germline ends. The CDR3 runs to 15 residues. Germline V lookup: CDR1 MNHEY, CDR2 SVGEGT. CDR3 in amino acids: CASSYGFGRGAEAFF. The DNA for the CDR3 is TGTGCCAGCAGTTACGGTTTTGGCAGAGGGGCTGAAGCTTTCTTT.

This clonotype was detected many times. J is TRBJ2-7 and V is TRBV20-1, with D hard to call. The CDR3 extends over 11 amino acids. V was cut by 6 bases and J by 6 bases, with 12 bases left in between. Germline V gene data show CDR1 as DFQATT and CDR2 as SNEGSKA (reference sequence). CDR3 residues: CSAVLNSEQYF. The CDR3 nucleotides read TGCAGTGCAGTTCTTAACTCCGAGCAGTACTTC.

This clonotype was seen more than once but under ten times. The J gene is TRBJ2-7, the V gene TRBV28; D not certain. The length of the CDR3 is 13 residues. In germline, CDR1 is MDHEN, CDR2 SYDVKM. The V end lost 3 bases, the J end lost 2 bases, and 8 bases lay between the germline ends. In DNA form, the CDR3 reads TGTGCCAGCAGTTTTCACAGAGCCTACGAGCAGTACTTC. Its translation is CASSFHRAYEQYF.

V usage is TRBV5-1 and J usage is TRBJ2-2, with a possible D match to TRBD1 (7 bases). The CDR3 has 14 amino acids. Trimming cost V 4 bases and J 6 bases, with 13 bases left between them. Germline CDR1 is SGHRS and CDR2 is YFSETQ. Here the CDR3 DNA reads TGCGCCAGCAGCCTAGGAGGGGGCTCCGGGGAGCTGTTTTTT. This translates into CASSLGGGSGELFF.

The rearrangement uses TRBV6-5 and TRBJ2-7, with TRBD1 matching over 7 bases. The germline CDR1 and CDR2 sequences are MNHEY and SVGAGI. Trimming at V came to 5 bases and at J to 0 bases, leaving 7 bases not matched to a gene. This CDR3 has 15 residues. The CDR3 coding sequence is TGTGCCAGCAGTCCCGGGACAGTGGGCTCCTACGAGCAGTACGTC. This gives the protein CASSPGTVGSYEQYV.

In this sample, this clonotype turned up a few times. CDR3 sequence (DNA): TGTGCCAGCAAACCGCGTTTGGGGGTAAACACCGGGGAGCTGTTTTTT. Protein sequence: CASKPRLGVNTGELFF. This chain uses TRBV6-6 with TRBJ2-2; possibly TRBD1 or TRBD2 for D (5 bases each). Germline-derived CDR1 and CDR2 are MNHNY and SVGAGI (reference sequence). The V end lost 7 bases, the J end lost 2 bases, and 17 bases lay between the germline ends. This CDR3 contains 16 residues.

The sample holds many counts of this clonotype. The chain combines TRBV7-8 with TRBJ1-3; D gene unclear. V lost 3 bases and J 0 bases, leaving 18 bases between the germline ends. Looked up from germline, CDR1 is SGHVS and CDR2 is FQNEAQ. The CDR3 covers 18 residues. The CDR3 is CASSFDRTGWLSGNTIYF. The CDR3 coding sequence is TGTGCCAGCAGCTTCGACCGCACGGGCTGGCTCTCTGGAAACACCATATATTTT.